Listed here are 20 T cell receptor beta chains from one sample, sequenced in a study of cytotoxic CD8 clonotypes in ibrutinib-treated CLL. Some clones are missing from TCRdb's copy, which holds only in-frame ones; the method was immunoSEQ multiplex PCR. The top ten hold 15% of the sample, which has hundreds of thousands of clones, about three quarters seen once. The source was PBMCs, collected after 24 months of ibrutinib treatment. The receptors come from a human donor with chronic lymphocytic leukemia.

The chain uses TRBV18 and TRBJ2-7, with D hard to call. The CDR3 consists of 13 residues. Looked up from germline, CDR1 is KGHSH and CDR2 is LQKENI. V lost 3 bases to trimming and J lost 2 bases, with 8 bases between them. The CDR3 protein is CASSPDAAYEQYF. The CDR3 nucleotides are TGTGCCAGCTCACCGGACGCAGCCTACGAGCAGTACTTC.

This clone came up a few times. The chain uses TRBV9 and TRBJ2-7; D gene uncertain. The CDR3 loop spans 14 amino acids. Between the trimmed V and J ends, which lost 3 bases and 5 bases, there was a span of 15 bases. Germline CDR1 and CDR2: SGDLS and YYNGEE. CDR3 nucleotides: TGTGCCAGCAGCGCACCCCAGATCGACGACGAGCAGTACTTC. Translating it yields CASSAPQIDDEQYF.

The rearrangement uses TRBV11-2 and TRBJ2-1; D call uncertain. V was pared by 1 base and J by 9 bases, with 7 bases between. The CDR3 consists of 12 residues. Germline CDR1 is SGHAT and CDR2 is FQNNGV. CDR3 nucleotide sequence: TGTGCCAGCAGCTTAGCATGGGCTGAGCAGTTCTTC. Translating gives CASSLAWAEQFF.

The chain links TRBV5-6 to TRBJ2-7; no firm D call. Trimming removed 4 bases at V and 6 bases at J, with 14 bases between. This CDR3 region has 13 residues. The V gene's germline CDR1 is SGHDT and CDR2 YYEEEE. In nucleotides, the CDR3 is TGTGCCAGCAGCCCAAGTCCCCTCGGCGAGCAGTACTTC. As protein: CASSPSPLGEQYF.

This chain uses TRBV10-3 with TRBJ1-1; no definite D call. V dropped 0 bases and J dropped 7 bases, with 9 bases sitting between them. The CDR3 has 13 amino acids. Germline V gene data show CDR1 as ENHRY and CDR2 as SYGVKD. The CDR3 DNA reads TGTGCCATCAGTGAGTCTCGAATTAATGAAGCTTTCTTT. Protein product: CAISESRINEAFF.

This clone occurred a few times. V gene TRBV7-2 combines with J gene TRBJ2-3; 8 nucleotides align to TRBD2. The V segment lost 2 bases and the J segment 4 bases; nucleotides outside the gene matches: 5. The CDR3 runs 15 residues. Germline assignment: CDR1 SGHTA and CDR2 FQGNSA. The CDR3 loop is CASSLSGRASDTQYF. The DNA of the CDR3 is TGTGCCAGCAGCTTATCCGGGAGGGCGTCAGATACGCAGTATTTT.

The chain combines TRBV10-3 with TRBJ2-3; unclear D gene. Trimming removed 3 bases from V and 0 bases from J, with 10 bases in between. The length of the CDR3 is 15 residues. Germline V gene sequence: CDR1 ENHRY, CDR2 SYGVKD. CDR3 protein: CAISDSRSSTDTQYF. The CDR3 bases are TGTGCCATCAGTGATTCTCGGTCTAGCACAGATACGCAGTATTTT.

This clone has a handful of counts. The CDR3 DNA reads TGTGCCAGTACCAGGGGCGGCACTGAAGCTTTCTTT. Residues: CASTRGGTEAFF. V gene TRBV19 combines with J gene TRBJ1-1, with D perhaps matching TRBD1 (6 bases). Trimming shortened V by 7 bases and J by 4 bases, and 10 bases separated the two germline ends. CDR1 and CDR2 from the germline V gene are LNHDA and SQIVND (reference sequence). The CDR3 has 12 amino acids.

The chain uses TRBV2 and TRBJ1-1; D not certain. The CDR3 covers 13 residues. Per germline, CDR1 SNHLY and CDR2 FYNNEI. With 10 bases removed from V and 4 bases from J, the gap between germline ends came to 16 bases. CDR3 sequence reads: CATNGLLGTEAFF. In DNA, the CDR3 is TGTGCCACCAATGGCCTCCTGGGCACTGAAGCTTTCTTT.

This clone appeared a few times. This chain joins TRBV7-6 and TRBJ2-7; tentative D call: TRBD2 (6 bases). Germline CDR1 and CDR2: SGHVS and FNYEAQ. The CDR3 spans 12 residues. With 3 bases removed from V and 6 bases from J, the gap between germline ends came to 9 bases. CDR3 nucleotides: TGTGCCAGCAGCTTGGGAGGCAGCGAGCAGTACTTC. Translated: CASSLGGSEQYF.

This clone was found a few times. CDR3 sequence: CASSLQGTGNTDTQYF. The DNA for the CDR3 is TGTGCCAGCAGCTTACAAGGGACAGGGAACACAGATACGCAGTATTTT. J is TRBJ2-3 and V is TRBV7-8; 9 positions agree with TRBD1. CDR1 SGHVS and CDR2 FQNEAQ come from the germline V gene. The CDR3 length is 16 residues. The V gene end was trimmed by 2 bases and the J gene end by 2 bases; junction bases not matched to a gene: 5.

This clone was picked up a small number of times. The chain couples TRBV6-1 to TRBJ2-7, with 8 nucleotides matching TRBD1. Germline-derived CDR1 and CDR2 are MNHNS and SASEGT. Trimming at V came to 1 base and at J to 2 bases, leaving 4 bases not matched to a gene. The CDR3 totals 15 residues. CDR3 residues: CASSEGTGPPYEQYF. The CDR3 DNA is TGTGCCAGCAGTGAAGGGACAGGGCCACCCTACGAGCAGTACTTC.

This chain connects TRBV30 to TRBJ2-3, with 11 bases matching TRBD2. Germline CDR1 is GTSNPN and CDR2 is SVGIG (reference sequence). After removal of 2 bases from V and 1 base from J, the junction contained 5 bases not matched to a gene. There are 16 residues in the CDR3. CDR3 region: CAWSLAGGPGTDTQYF. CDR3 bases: TGTGCCTGGAGTTTAGCGGGAGGGCCGGGCACAGATACGCAGTATTTT.

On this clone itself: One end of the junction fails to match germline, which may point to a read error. In DNA, the CDR3 is TGTGCTAGCAGCCGGGGGCAGGGGGCCTCTGGGGCCAACGTCCTGACTTTC. This encodes CASSRGQGASGANVLTF. The V gene is TRBV7-7, the J gene TRBJ2-6; 8 positions match TRBD1. CDR3 length: 17 residues. CDR1 and CDR2 (germline): SSHAT, FNYEAQ (reference sequence).

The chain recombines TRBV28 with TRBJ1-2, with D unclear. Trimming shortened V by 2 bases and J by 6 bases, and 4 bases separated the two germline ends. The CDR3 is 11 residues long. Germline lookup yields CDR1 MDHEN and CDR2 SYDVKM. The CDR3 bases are TGTGCCAGCAGTTTACCGGATGGCTACACCTTC. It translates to CASSLPDGYTF.

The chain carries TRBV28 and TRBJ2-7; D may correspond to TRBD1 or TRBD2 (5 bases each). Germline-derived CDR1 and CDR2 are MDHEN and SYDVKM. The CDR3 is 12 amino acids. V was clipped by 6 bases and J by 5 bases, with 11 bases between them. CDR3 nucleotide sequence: TGTGCCAGCAGACCATGGGGGAACGAGCAGTACTTC. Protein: CASRPWGNEQYF.

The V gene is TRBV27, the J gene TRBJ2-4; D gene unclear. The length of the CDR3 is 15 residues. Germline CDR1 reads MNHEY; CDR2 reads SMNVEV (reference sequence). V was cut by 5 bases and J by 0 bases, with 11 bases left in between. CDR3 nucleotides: TGTGCCAGCAGTCCCCCTGAGCTAGCCAAAAACATTCAGTACTTC. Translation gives CASSPPELAKNIQYF.

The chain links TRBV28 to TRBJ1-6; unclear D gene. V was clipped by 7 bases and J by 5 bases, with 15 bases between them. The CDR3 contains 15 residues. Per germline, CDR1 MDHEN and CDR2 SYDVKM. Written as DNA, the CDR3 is TGTGCCAGCACCGGAGGTATTTACGATAATTCACCCCTCCACTTT. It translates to CASTGGIYDNSPLHF. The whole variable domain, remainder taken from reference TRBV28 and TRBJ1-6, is DVKVTQSSRYLVKRTGEKVFLECVQDMDHENMFWYRQDPGLGLRLIYFSYDVKMKEKGDIPEGYSVSREKKERFSLILESASTNQTSMYLCASTGGIYDNSPLHFGNGTRLTVT.

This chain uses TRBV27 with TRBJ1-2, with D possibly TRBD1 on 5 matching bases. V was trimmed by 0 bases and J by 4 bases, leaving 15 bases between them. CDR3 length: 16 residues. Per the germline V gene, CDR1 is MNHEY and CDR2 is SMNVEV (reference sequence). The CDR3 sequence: CASSLSRGLESYGYTF. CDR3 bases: TGTGCCAGCAGTTTATCAAGGGGCCTTGAAAGCTATGGCTACACCTTC.

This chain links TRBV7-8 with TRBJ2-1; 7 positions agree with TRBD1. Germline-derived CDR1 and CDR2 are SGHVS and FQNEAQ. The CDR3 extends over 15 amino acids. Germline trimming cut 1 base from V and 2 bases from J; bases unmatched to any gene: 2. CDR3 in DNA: TGTGCCAGCAGCTTAGGACAGGGTACCTACAATGAGCAGTTCTTC. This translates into CASSLGQGTYNEQFF.